Shown below are 29 T cell receptor beta chains from a single sample sequenced in a study of graft-versus-host responses after intestinal transplantation. Intraepithelial lymphocytes and lamina propria lymphocytes were released through processing of graft tissue. The protocol was immunoSEQ multiplex PCR, while the TCRdb copy is restricted to in-frame clones and leaves out a portion. The sample has 60,000 to 70,000 clones, 75% to 90% seen once; the top ten hold under 2%. The source was ileum tissue, collected about 350 days after transplant. The receptors here all came from a human patient who received an intestinal transplant, so some T cells may come from the graft donor.

The chain joins TRBV27 to TRBJ2-7; 7 nucleotides agree with TRBD1. Germline V gene lookup returns CDR1 MNHEY and CDR2 SMNVEV (reference sequence). The CDR3 has 12 residues. J lost 7 bases, V lost 6 bases, and 6 bases had no gene match. The CDR3 nucleotides read TGTGCCAGCAGGACAGGGTTTTGGGAGCAGTACTTC. This gives the protein CASRTGFWEQYF.

The rearrangement links TRBV15 to TRBJ1-2, with 12 bases identical to TRBD1. V was clipped by 3 bases and J by 7 bases; unmatched bases: 9. Germline loops: CDR1 LNHNV, CDR2 YYDKDF (reference sequence). CDR3 length: 16 amino acids. CDR3 sequence reads: CATSSHSGTGGRGYTF. The CDR3 DNA is TGTGCCACCAGCAGTCATTCCGGGACAGGGGGCCGTGGCTACACCTTC.

J is TRBJ1-1 and V is TRBV10-2; the D is unclear. V lost 10 bases and J 0 bases, leaving 9 bases between the germline ends. The CDR3 has 12 residues. Looked up from germline, CDR1 is WSHSY and CDR2 is SAAADI. CDR3 DNA sequence: TGCGCCACAGGACGGTTGAACACTGAAGCTTTCTTT. It encodes CATGRLNTEAFF.

The rearrangement uses TRBV25-1 and TRBJ2-2, with TRBD2 matching 8 bases. With 8 bases clipped from V and 2 bases from J, the junction kept 7 bases outside the gene matches. Germline V gives CDR1 MGHDK, CDR2 SYGVNS. CDR3 length: 15 residues. In DNA form, the CDR3 reads TGTGCCAGCGGGGGGACTAGGGGAAACACCGGGGAGCTGTTTTTT. This sequence encodes CASGGTRGNTGELFF.

The genes are TRBV28 and TRBJ1-1; 11 nucleotides agree with TRBD1. The CDR3 length is 17 residues. Germline-derived CDR1 and CDR2 are MDHEN and SYDVKM. Germline trimming cut 6 bases from V and 0 bases from J; bases unmatched to any gene: 9. CDR3 amino acids: CASRQVGTGGVNTEAFF. The CDR3 nucleotides are TGTGCCAGCAGACAAGTTGGGACAGGGGGAGTGAACACTGAAGCTTTCTTT.

Of note for this clone: Sequence at one end of the junction differs from germline and may be a read error. The rearrangement uses TRBV7-7 and TRBJ2-1; 11 nucleotides agree with TRBD2. CDR3 length: 16 residues. Germline CDR1 SSHAT, CDR2 FNYEAQ (reference sequence). CDR3: CASSAALSGRVNEQFF. The CDR3 DNA follows: TGTGCTAGCAGCGCGGCTCTTAGCGGGAGGGTCAATGAGCAGTTCTTC.

The chain combines TRBV11-3 with TRBJ1-1; D perhaps matches TRBD1 (6 bases). Per the germline V gene, CDR1 is SGHNT and CDR2 is YENEEA. With 5 bases removed from V and 6 bases from J, the gap between germline ends came to 10 bases. This CDR3 has 12 amino acids. The DNA of the CDR3 is TGTGCCAGCAGCCCAGGGGACTCTGAAGCTTTCTTT. Protein: CASSPGDSEAFF.

This rearrangement joins TRBV6-6 to TRBJ2-1; D is uncertain. CDR1 is MNHNY and CDR2 is SVGAGI in the germline V gene (reference sequence). V lost 1 base and J lost 9, with 13 bases in between. The CDR3 is 14 amino acids. Here the CDR3 reads CASSYFDRAIEQFF. The CDR3 coding sequence is TGTGCCAGCAGTTACTTTGACCGAGCTATTGAGCAGTTCTTC.

The chain joins TRBV6-6 to TRBJ2-2, with D perhaps matching TRBD1 (6 bases). V was shortened by 8 bases and J by 5 bases, with 18 bases between the two germline ends. The V gene's germline CDR1 is MNHNY and CDR2 SVGAGI (reference sequence). This CDR3 contains 15 residues. CDR3 nucleotide sequence: TGTGCCAGCTCCACAAAGGGGGTGTGGACCGGGGAGCTGTTTTTT. Its translation: CASSTKGVWTGELFF.

The chain is built from TRBV2 and TRBJ2-1; 7 nucleotides line up with TRBD1. CDR3 length: 15 amino acids. V was pared by 6 bases and J by 3 bases, with 8 bases of the junction left unmatched. Germline CDR1 reads SNHLY; CDR2 reads FYNNEI. The CDR3 sequence: CASRAGQELYNEQFF. For the CDR3, the DNA is TGTGCCAGCAGAGCCGGACAGGAACTCTACAATGAGCAGTTCTTC.

The rearrangement uses TRBV19 and TRBJ1-1, with D tentatively TRBD1 (6 bases). The CDR3 is 17 amino acids. CDR1 is LNHDA, CDR2 SQIVND, per germline (reference sequence). Trimming pared 4 bases from V and 4 bases from J, leaving 22 bases between. This chain's CDR3 is CASSTLTLQGVGTEAFF. CDR3 DNA sequence: TGTGCCAGTAGTACATTGACATTACAGGGAGTCGGCACTGAAGCTTTCTTT.

V usage is TRBV9 and J usage is TRBJ2-3; 8 bases map to TRBD2. The CDR3 is made up of 16 amino acids. CDR1 and CDR2 from the germline V gene are SGDLS and YYNGEE. Trimming at V came to 0 bases and at J to 6 bases, leaving 9 bases not matched to a gene. CDR3 nucleotides: TGTGCCAGCAGCGTAGAAGGGAGCGGGGGAGAGGATACGCAGTATTTT. Translating gives CASSVEGSGGEDTQYF.

The rearrangement uses TRBV5-1 and TRBJ1-4, with 9 bases aligning to TRBD1. V shed 0 bases, J shed 5 bases, and the junction held 5 bases outside the gene matches. This CDR3 has 16 residues. Germline CDR1 and CDR2: SGHRS and YFSETQ. CDR3 region: CASSLEGQGLNEKLFF. DNA of the CDR3: TGCGCCAGCAGCTTGGAGGGACAGGGTCTAAATGAAAAACTGTTTTTT.

V gene TRBV30 combines with J gene TRBJ2-4, with D perhaps matching TRBD1 (5 bases). Germline V gene sequence: CDR1 GTSNPN, CDR2 SVGIG (reference sequence). V lost 1 base and J lost 1, with 17 bases in between. The CDR3 has 17 amino acids. DNA for the CDR3: TGTGCCTGGAGTGCCTTCTTAGGGGCTGGGGCCAAAAACATTCAGTACTTC. Amino acid sequence: CAWSAFLGAGAKNIQYF.

The rearrangement links TRBV6-1 to TRBJ1-4; D not resolved. The V and J ends lost 6 bases and 5 bases respectively, with 13 bases between them. Germline V CDR1 and CDR2: MNHNS, SASEGT. This CDR3 has 14 residues. The CDR3 protein is CASSSASQNEKLFF. CDR3 sequence (DNA): TGTGCCAGCAGCTCAGCCTCGCAGAATGAAAAACTGTTTTTT.

About this clone: The sample carries other DNA sequences with the same CDR3. The chain joins TRBV5-4 to TRBJ2-7; no clear D gene. The germline gives CDR1 SGHNT, CDR2 YYREEE (reference sequence). CDR3 length equals 13 residues. V was pared by 0 bases and J by 4 bases, with 8 bases between. For the CDR3, the DNA is TGTGCCAGCAGCTTGGGGGTGGGTTACGAGCAGTACTTC. It encodes CASSLGVGYEQYF.

The V call is TRBV11-3, the J call TRBJ2-1; tentatively, D is TRBD2 (6 bases). V was clipped by 6 bases and J by 8 bases, with 14 bases between them. Looked up from germline, CDR1 is SGHNT and CDR2 is YENEEA. This CDR3 region has 13 residues. CDR3 coding DNA: TGTGCCAGCAGTCTAGGAGCGGGCGATGAGCAGTTCTTC. This gives the protein CASSLGAGDEQFF.

The V gene is TRBV6-5, the J gene TRBJ2-1; D perhaps matches TRBD2 (6 bases). Between the trimmed V and J ends, which lost 6 bases and 6 bases, there was a span of 15 bases. This CDR3 is built from 14 residues. Looked up from germline, CDR1 is MNHEY and CDR2 is SVGAGI. CDR3 sequence reads: CASRLRDSPNEQFF. CDR3 nucleotides: TGTGCCAGCAGACTCCGGGACTCTCCCAATGAGCAGTTCTTC.

J is TRBJ2-1 and V is TRBV13, with 7 bases fitting TRBD2. CDR1 is PRHDT and CDR2 is FYEKMQ in the germline V gene (reference sequence). The V gene end was trimmed by 0 bases and the J gene end by 15 bases; junction bases not matched to a gene: 5. CDR3 length: 12 residues. CDR3 residues: CASSLGVGGGFF. The CDR3 DNA follows: TGTGCCAGCAGCTTAGGCGTGGGCGGGGGGTTCTTC. Full variable domain (remainder filled in from reference TRBV13 and TRBJ2-1): AAGVIQSPRHLIKEKRETATLKCYPIPRHDTVYWYQQGPGQDPQFLISFYEKMQSDKGSIPDRFSAQQFSDYHSELNMSSLELGDSALYFCASSLGVGGGFFGPGTRLTVL.

The V and J genes are TRBV5-1 and TRBJ2-3; 7 positions match TRBD1. Unmatched junction bases numbered 2, after V lost 3 bases and J lost 1 base. Germline V gives CDR1 SGHRS, CDR2 YFSETQ. CDR3 length equals 14 residues. The CDR3 region is CASSSTGGTDTQYF. The CDR3 nucleotides are TGCGCCAGCAGCTCTACAGGGGGCACAGATACGCAGTATTTT.

The V gene is TRBV6-1, the J gene TRBJ2-7; D gene unclear. Per germline, CDR1 MNHNS and CDR2 SASEGT. The CDR3 loop spans 10 amino acids. Trimming took 4 bases from V and 3 from J, leaving 1 base between them. Written as DNA, the CDR3 is TGTGCCAGCAGTGTCTACGAGCAGTACTTC. Protein: CASSVYEQYF.

The chain is built from TRBV6-5 and TRBJ2-7; D perhaps matches TRBD1 (6 bases). Deletions cut 4 bases from V and 0 bases from J, with 10 bases between. The germline CDR1 and CDR2 sequences are MNHEY and SVGAGI. CDR3 length equals 14 residues. CDR3 amino acids: CASSSDSSSYEQYF. CDR3 coding DNA: TGTGCCAGCAGTTCGGACAGCAGCTCCTACGAGCAGTACTTC.

This chain links TRBV15 with TRBJ2-7, with D possibly being TRBD2 (5 bases). This CDR3 spans 13 amino acids. Germline assignment: CDR1 LNHNV and CDR2 YYDKDF (reference sequence). The V gene lost 1 base and the J gene lost 4 bases, with 8 bases spanning the gap. CDR3 residues: CATSRGERYEQYF. CDR3 nucleotide sequence: TGTGCCACCAGCAGAGGAGAGCGGTACGAGCAGTACTTC.

This clone was counted once. J is TRBJ2-1 and V is TRBV11-2; D gene unclear. There are 14 residues in the CDR3. Trimming took 0 bases from V and 2 from J, leaving 5 bases between them. From germline, CDR1 is SGHAT and CDR2 FQNNGV. This CDR3 is CASSLETTYNEQFF. DNA for the CDR3: TGTGCCAGCAGCTTAGAAACGACCTACAATGAGCAGTTCTTC. Drawing the rest from reference TRBV11-2 and TRBJ2-1, the complete variable domain is EAGVAQSPRYKIIEKRQSVAFWCNPISGHATLYWYQQILGQGPKLLIQFQNNGVVDDSQLPKDRFSAERLKGVDSTLKIQPAKLEDSAVYLCASSLETTYNEQFFGPGTRLTVL.

The gene calls are TRBV10-2 and TRBJ2-5, with D maybe TRBD1 (6 bases). Germline V CDR1 and CDR2: WSHSY, SAAADI. Trimming removed 1 base at V and 5 bases at J, with 11 bases between. This CDR3 region has 14 residues. The CDR3 here is CASSEWGLGETQYF. The CDR3, as DNA: TGCGCCAGCAGTGAGTGGGGGCTCGGGGAGACCCAGTACTTC.

The rearrangement joins TRBV7-3 to TRBJ1-6, with TRBD1 identical over 10 bases. The CDR3 length is 15 residues. The junction had 8 bases not matched to a gene; V was cut back by 5 bases and J by 10 bases. Germline V lookup: CDR1 SGHTA, CDR2 FQGTGA. CDR3 loop: CASSEGTGEWSPLHF. The CDR3 bases are TGTGCCAGCAGCGAAGGGACAGGGGAATGGTCACCCCTCCACTTT.

In its sample, this clone was seen once. The chain carries TRBV27 and TRBJ2-7, with D perhaps matching TRBD1 (5 bases). Germline CDR1 reads MNHEY; CDR2 reads SMNVEV (reference sequence). Trimming removed 2 bases at V and 5 bases at J, with 22 bases between. This CDR3 is 17 amino acids long. The chain's CDR3 is CASSLSPPQTVNHEQYF. The CDR3 bases are TGTGCCAGCAGTTTAAGCCCCCCTCAGACAGTCAACCACGAGCAGTACTTC.

The chain recombines TRBV6-6 with TRBJ2-1; a weak D match, TRBD1 (5 bases). The CDR3 length is 12 residues. V was cut by 2 bases and J by 6 bases, with 5 bases left in between. Germline-derived CDR1 and CDR2 are MNHNY and SVGAGI (reference sequence). CDR3 loop: CASSYGANEQFF. DNA of the CDR3: TGTGCCAGCAGTTACGGGGCCAATGAGCAGTTCTTC.

This sequence joins TRBV10-2 and TRBJ1-6; D uncertain. The CDR3 runs to 14 residues. The V and J ends lost 6 bases and 0 bases respectively, with 6 bases between them. The germline V gene encodes CDR1 WSHSY and CDR2 SAAADI. The CDR3 DNA sequence: TGCGCCAGCAGAACGATCTCCTATAATTCACCCCTCCACTTT. This codes for CASRTISYNSPLHF.